This T cell receptor beta chain came from a study of blood T cell repertoires in COVID-19. Overall study: Sites across the United States, Italy and Spain contributed samples from acute and convalescent COVID-19. PBMCs, B-cell-depleted T cells, or T cells provided the cDNA or gDNA that made up the material.

Methods used by the authors: Quantification of nucleated cells was approximated via reference gene primer amplification. Generated by immunoSEQ multiplex PCR, the TCRdb table keeps only in-frame clones and is missing some. The V and J calls and clone size come from that table; D and trimming were worked out from the DNA. The sample includes under 200,000 clones, about 88% of them seen just once. Looked up from germline, CDR1 is ENHRY and CDR2 is SYGVKD. With 0 bases removed from V and 7 bases from J, the gap between germline ends came to 7 bases. The CDR3 is made up of 14 amino acids. This TCR was sampled from a man aged 18 to 29 with acute or convalescent COVID-19. The genes are TRBV10-3 and TRBJ1-6; D gene uncertain. Sequencing was performed on peripheral blood. Here the CDR3 reads CAISESSGNSPLHF. The DNA for the CDR3 is TGTGCCATCAGTGAGTCGTCGGGGAATTCACCCCTCCACTTT.